This T cell receptor (beta chain) comes out of a study of T-cell reconstitution after alpha-beta-depleted transplantation in children. Findings and limits, study-wide: Reported findings indicate that, about two months after transplant, alpha-beta T cells came from several hundred expanded clones, which were derived from non-depleted graft cells. From surviving recipient T cells and thymic progenitors came the high day-60 TCRbeta diversity observed in some patients.

To note about this clonotype: The antigen is unknown. It may be a read error: a sequence one base away is much more abundant.

This CDR3 region has 15 residues. V was pared by 3 bases and J by 4 bases, with 8 bases of the junction left unmatched. Germline CDR1 is SGHRS and CDR2 is YFSETQ. Preparation of the TCRbeta library was carried out with unique molecular identifiers. From the PCR reads, TCRdb called clonotypes with MiXCR, one entry per CDR3 protein. The sample yields hundreds of thousands of distinct CDR3 sequences, around 13% seen once. The clonotype originates from a girl between 2 and 10 years old with congenital amegakaryocytic thrombocytopenia, due to receive a stem cell transplant. This chain links TRBV5-1 with TRBJ1-1, with TRBD1 identical over 8 bases. The sample was PBMCs, taken before TCRalphabeta/CD19-depleted stem cell transplant. CDR3 nucleotides: TGCGCCAGCAGCTACGACAGGGGAGGAGGCACTGAAGCTTTCTTT. Protein: CASSYDRGGGTEAFF. Drawing the rest from reference TRBV5-1 and TRBJ1-1, the complete variable domain is KAGVTQTPRYLIKTRGQQVTLSCSPISGHRSVSWYQQTPGQGLQFLFEYFSETQRNKGNFPGRFSGRQFSNSRSEMNVSTLELGDSALYLCASSYDRGGGTEAFFGQGTRLTVV.